One and the same sample provided the 9 T cell receptor beta chains below, sequenced in a study of blood T cell repertoires in COVID-19. Sequencing was performed with immunoSEQ multiplex PCR; in TCRdb, only in-frame clones are kept and a portion is missing. This table holds some 94,000 clones, less than 90% found once. The sample taken for sequencing was peripheral blood. These receptors were taken from a man between 65 and 85 years old with active or convalescent COVID-19.

This rearrangement joins TRBV6-2 or TRBV6-3 to TRBJ2-7; no firm D call. The CDR3 length is 14 residues. V shed 6 bases and J shed 0 bases, with 12 bases lying between them. Germline V lookup: CDR1 MNHEY, CDR2 SVGEGT. The CDR3 DNA sequence: TGTGCCAGCAGCTCTAGTTTGGGCTCCTACGAGCAGTACTTC. This gives the protein CASSSSLGSYEQYF.

The rearrangement joins TRBV6-6 to TRBJ1-1; 9 nucleotides line up with TRBD1. Germline loops: CDR1 MNHNY, CDR2 SVGAGI (reference sequence). J was trimmed by 4 bases and V by 0 bases; bases with no gene match: 3. The CDR3 sequence is 15 residues long. The CDR3 loop is CASSYSPTGGTEAFF. The CDR3 coding sequence is TGTGCCAGCAGTTACTCGCCGACAGGGGGCACTGAAGCTTTCTTT.

The chain couples TRBV6-2 or TRBV6-3 to TRBJ2-1, with TRBD2 identical over 14 bases. The V and J ends lost 6 bases and 4 bases, in that order; junction bases with no gene match: 11. Germline V gene sequence: CDR1 MNHEY, CDR2 SVGEGT. The CDR3 covers 18 residues. CDR3 bases: TGTGCCAGCAGCCCTCTGACTAGCGGGGGGGCAACATACAATGAGCAGTTCTTC. This sequence encodes CASSPLTSGGATYNEQFF.

The chain links TRBV30 to TRBJ1-5; D perhaps matches TRBD1 (5 bases). This CDR3 contains 13 residues. Trimming stripped 0 bases from V and 3 bases from J, with 6 bases between. The germline gives CDR1 GTSNPN, CDR2 SVGIG (reference sequence). The CDR3 here is CAWSVQVNQPQHF. Written as DNA, the CDR3 is TGTGCCTGGAGTGTACAGGTCAATCAGCCCCAGCATTTT.

This chain connects TRBV28 to TRBJ2-5; 7 bases match TRBD2. The CDR3 has 15 amino acids. Germline V CDR1 and CDR2: MDHEN, SYDVKM. The V segment lost 2 bases and the J segment 4 bases; nucleotides outside the gene matches: 7. The CDR3: CASSLMAGELETQYF. Here the CDR3 DNA reads TGTGCCAGCAGTTTAATGGCGGGGGAGCTAGAGACCCAGTACTTC.

This clone was recorded a few times. The chain employs TRBV4-1 and TRBJ1-2, with a weak D call TRBD1 (6 bases). This CDR3 contains 15 residues. CDR1 and CDR2 (germline): MGHRA, YSYEKL. The V and J ends lost 4 bases and 3 bases respectively, with 15 bases between them. The CDR3 DNA sequence: TGCGCCAGCAGCCCAGGGGCCGAGGGGTACTATGGCTACACCTTC. Translated, it gives CASSPGAEGYYGYTF.

The rearrangement links TRBV6-2 or TRBV6-3 to TRBJ2-3; TRBD2 agrees at 10 bases. Germline assignment: CDR1 MNHEY and CDR2 SVGEGT. The V segment lost 2 bases and the J segment 0 bases; nucleotides outside the gene matches: 14. The CDR3 sequence is 20 residues long. Written as DNA, the CDR3 is TGTGCCAGCAGTTACCGGCTAGCGGGGGAGCTCCCGGCTAGCACAGATACGCAGTATTTT. Its translation is CASSYRLAGELPASTDTQYF.

This clone has just one count. This chain uses TRBV30 with TRBJ1-4; TRBD1 is a possible D gene (6 bases). Looked up from germline, CDR1 is GTSNPN and CDR2 is SVGIG (reference sequence). This CDR3 spans 13 amino acids. The V gene lost 8 bases and the J gene lost 7 bases, with 17 bases spanning the gap. The CDR3 coding sequence is TGTGCCGCATCAGGGACATTGGGTGAAAAACTGTTTTTT. Protein sequence: CAASGTLGEKLFF.

The chain is built from TRBV18 and TRBJ1-6; TRBD1 matches at 8 bases. The CDR3 consists of 15 residues. V lost 1 base, J lost 10 bases, and 6 bases stayed unmatched. Germline CDR1 KGHSH, CDR2 LQKENI. For the CDR3, the DNA is TGTGCCAGCTCACCACGACAGGGGATCTTGTCACCCCTCCACTTT. It yields the protein CASSPRQGILSPLHF. The full variable domain, its missing parts supplied by reference TRBV18 and TRBJ1-6, is NAGVMQNPRHLVRRRGQEARLRCSPMKGHSHVYWYRQLPEEGLKFMVYLQKENIIDESGMPKERFSAEFPKEGPSILRIQQVVRGDSAAYFCASSPRQGILSPLHFGNGTRLTVT.